These 27 T cell receptor beta chains were all obtained from the same sample, sequenced in a study of T cells in Graves' hyperthyroidism and ophthalmopathy (dated by TCRdb to between 2018 and 2020). Preparation of the library involved multiplex PCR. The reads were generated on an Illumina HiSeq 2000. Amplification of TCR beta CDR3 regions was carried out from RNA transcripts. The first round of RT-PCR for the TCR CDR3 was performed with the HTBI primer set and the Qiagen OneStep RT-PCR kit. TCRdb reprocessing: public reads trimmed at Q25 with fastp, clones called with MiXCR, in-frame beta chains kept. Rows are unified per CDR3 protein, each entry keeping the most common DNA and genes. The sample table lists about 98,000 distinct CDR3 sequences, around 37% of them with a count of one. The ten most abundant clones make up roughly 10% of the sample. Sequencing was performed on peripheral blood or thyroid tissue (not recorded which). These receptors were collected from a woman in her twenties or thirties with Graves' hyperthyroidism.

Many counts were recorded for this clonotype. The rearrangement joins TRBV7-2 to TRBJ1-2; no reliable D call. The CDR3 contains 14 residues. The germline V gene encodes CDR1 SGHTA and CDR2 FQGNSA. The ends were cut back, 5 bases at V and 9 bases at J, with 19 bases in the middle. In DNA form, the CDR3 reads TGTGCCAGCAGCCCCAGGAATGGGGAGTTGCGCTACACCTTC. This translates into CASSPRNGELRYTF. Drawing the rest from reference TRBV7-2 and TRBJ1-2, the complete variable domain is GAGVSQSPSNKVTEKGKDVELRCDPISGHTALYWYRQSLGQGLEFLIYFQGNSAPDKSGLPSDRFSAERTGGSVSTLTIQRTQQEDSAVYLCASSPRNGELRYTFGSGTRLTVV.

The chain uses TRBV10-3 and TRBJ1-6; tentatively, D is TRBD1 (5 bases). This CDR3 has 16 amino acids. CDR1 is ENHRY and CDR2 is SYGVKD in the germline V gene. V dropped 3 bases and J dropped 7 bases, with 16 bases sitting between them. The CDR3, as DNA: TGTGCCATCAGTGACGACAGCCCCAACAGAAATTCACCCCTCCACTTT. Its protein is CAISDDSPNRNSPLHF.

This clonotype is judged medium-sized. The chain employs TRBV6-5 and TRBJ1-5; D is possibly TRBD1 (6 bases). Trimming took off 8 bases at V and 4 bases at J, with 12 bases between the two ends. CDR1 is MNHEY and CDR2 is SVGAGI in the germline V gene. The CDR3 runs to 13 residues. For the CDR3, the DNA is TGTGCCAGCGCCGGGACATTAAATCAGCCCCAGCATTTT. It codes for CASAGTLNQPQHF.

In its sample, this clonotype was seen many times. The rearrangement joins TRBV30 to TRBJ1-2, with TRBD1 as a possible D gene (6 bases). The CDR3 has 12 residues. Germline values: CDR1 GTSNPN, CDR2 SVGIG (reference sequence). The V gene lost 3 bases and the J gene lost 4 bases, with 9 bases spanning the gap. For the CDR3, the DNA is TGTGCCTGGAGATTACAGGGCTATGGCTACACCTTC. It translates to CAWRLQGYGYTF.

With respect to this clonotype: The CDR3 ends on some other residue instead of the conserved phenylalanine or tryptophan, so this is likely a read error. The limits of the CDR3 on the DNA are not certain, so only TCRdb's listed CDR3 is given. The V call is TRBV7-6, the J call TRBJ2-2; the tabulated D call, TRBD2, remains unverified against the DNA. Germline loops: CDR1 SGHVS, CDR2 FNYEAQ. Including both end residues, the CDR3 is 16 amino acids long. This chain's CDR3 is CASSLARWEYTGELCA.

Of note for this clonotype: One base away lies a much larger clone, so this may be a sequencing read error. The chain couples TRBV2 to TRBJ1-2, with D possibly TRBD1 on 5 matching bases. This CDR3 is 15 amino acids long. V lost 7 bases and J 4 bases, leaving 19 bases between the germline ends. Germline V gives CDR1 SNHLY, CDR2 FYNNEI. CDR3 amino acids: CASTDGQGTRYGYTF. The CDR3 DNA reads TGTGCCAGCACAGACGGGCAGGGAACCCGCTATGGCTACACCTTC.

This clonotype was detected many times. This chain connects TRBV12-3 or TRBV12-4 to TRBJ1-4; perhaps TRBD1 as D (5 bases). CDR3 length equals 14 residues. V was cut by 3 bases and J by 5 bases, with 10 bases left in between. The CDR3, as DNA: TGTGCCAGCAGTTTTCAGGGAGGGAATGAAAAACTGTTTTTT. Translation gives CASSFQGGNEKLFF.

This clonotype was seen ten or more times. The genes are TRBV6-5 and TRBJ1-5; D ambiguous. Germline lookup yields CDR1 MNHEY and CDR2 SVGAGI. The CDR3 spans 15 residues. The V and J ends lost 5 bases and 4 bases respectively, with 15 bases between them. The CDR3 spells CASSERARHNQPQHF. The CDR3 DNA sequence: TGTGCCAGCAGTGAGAGGGCACGTCATAATCAGCCCCAGCATTTT.

With regard to this clonotype: Since a much larger clone is just one base distant, this may be a read error. This chain links TRBV7-3 with TRBJ2-2; no definite D call. The V gene's germline CDR1 is SGHTA and CDR2 FQGTGA. Trimming took off 8 bases at V and 2 bases at J, with 18 bases between the two ends. The CDR3 totals 16 residues. CDR3 in amino acids: CASSTRVSTNTGELFF. The CDR3 region has the DNA TGTGCCAGCTCAACAAGGGTCAGCACCAACACCGGGGAGCTGTTTTTT.

This clonotype occurred once. The J gene is TRBJ2-5, the V gene TRBV11-2; weak D call: TRBD2 (6 bases). Germline CDR1 is SGHAT and CDR2 is FQNNGV. The CDR3 totals 16 residues. The V gene lost 0 bases and the J gene lost 2 bases, with 13 bases spanning the gap. The chain's CDR3 is CASSLDRGVPQETQYF. The DNA for the CDR3 is TGTGCCAGCAGCTTAGATCGCGGGGTTCCACAAGAGACCCAGTACTTC.

Concerning this clonotype itself: The CDR3 does not close with the conserved phenylalanine or tryptophan, likely indicating a read error. V gene TRBV25-1 combines with J gene TRBJ1-1; no clear D. This CDR3 is 13 amino acids long. CDR1 and CDR2 from the germline V gene are MGHDK and SYGVNS. Trimming left V 3 bases short and J 1 base short, with 6 bases between. The CDR3, as DNA: TGTGCCAGCAGTGAGAGGTGGAACACTGAAGCTTTCATT. This gives the protein CASSERWNTEAFI.

Many counts were recorded for this clonotype. The rearrangement uses TRBV13 and TRBJ2-7; 8 bases map to TRBD2. This CDR3 is 14 amino acids long. V shed 7 bases and J 6 bases; nucleotides not matched to a gene: 11. Germline V gives CDR1 PRHDT, CDR2 FYEKMQ (reference sequence). The CDR3 nucleotides are TGTGCCAGCACGCGAGGGCTAGCGGGTGGCGAGCAGTACTTC. Translated, it gives CASTRGLAGGEQYF.

Notes on this clonotype: An end of the junction differs from the germline gene, which may be a read error. The genes are TRBV2 and TRBJ1-2, with D perhaps TRBD1 (6 bases). CDR1 is SNHLY and CDR2 is FYNNEI in the germline V gene. The CDR3 covers 16 residues. Here the CDR3 reads CARLRRGGPADYGHTF. In nucleotides, the CDR3 is TGTGCCCGACTCCGACGAGGGGGGCCTGCGGACTATGGCCACACTTTC.

With respect to this clonotype: A read error may explain this, as a much larger clone is one base away. This sequence joins TRBV9 and TRBJ2-7; 7 bases map to TRBD2. The germline gives CDR1 SGDLS, CDR2 YYNGEE. The CDR3 spans 18 residues. V lost 4 bases and J lost 2; bases outside the gene matches: 18. In DNA, the CDR3 is TGTGCCAGCAGCCAACTCGGACTAGGGGACCCGGGGGCCTACGAGCAGTACTTC. Its protein product is CASSQLGLGDPGAYEQYF.

This clonotype has at least ten counts. The rearrangement uses TRBV27 and TRBJ1-1, with 7 bases matching TRBD1. This CDR3 region has 14 residues. Germline V gene data show CDR1 as MNHEY and CDR2 as SMNVEV (reference sequence). Unmatched junction bases numbered 7, after V lost 5 bases and J lost 4 bases. CDR3 sequence reads: CASSDRVSGTEAFF. Written as DNA, the CDR3 is TGTGCCAGCAGTGACAGGGTGTCTGGCACTGAAGCTTTCTTT.

The rearrangement uses TRBV3-1 and TRBJ1-6; D is perhaps TRBD1 (5 bases). CDR1 is LGHDT and CDR2 is YNNKEL in the germline V gene (reference sequence). Trimming left V 1 base short and J 2 bases short, with 15 bases between. CDR3 length: 18 residues. The CDR3 DNA follows: TGTGCCAGCAGCCAAGGGAGGGGTAGCGGTGCCTATAATTCACCCCTCCACTTT. Its protein product is CASSQGRGSGAYNSPLHF. The entire variable domain, with the rest obtained from reference TRBV3-1 and TRBJ1-6, is as follows: DTAVSQTPKYLVTQMGNDKSIKCEQNLGHDTMYWYKQDSKKFLKIMFSYNNKELIINETVPNRFSPKSPDKAHLNLHINSLELGDSAVYFCASSQGRGSGAYNSPLHFGNGTRLTVT.

This clonotype was observed at least ten times. The chain joins TRBV20-1 to TRBJ1-2; D is ambiguous. Deletions cut 1 base from V and 1 base from J, with 10 bases between. This CDR3 spans 14 amino acids. CDR1 and CDR2 from the germline V gene are DFQATT and SNEGSKA (reference sequence). The CDR3 coding sequence is TGCAGTGCTAGAGGTCCGACGGGTAACTATGGCTACACCTTC. Amino acids: CSARGPTGNYGYTF.

This clonotype appeared many times. The rearrangement links TRBV9 to TRBJ2-5, with a tentative D call TRBD1 (6 bases). CDR1 SGDLS and CDR2 YYNGEE come from the germline V gene. V was pared by 0 bases and J by 1 base, with 10 bases between. CDR3 size: 15 residues. The DNA of the CDR3 is TGTGCCAGCAGCGTAGGGAACAGGGCCCAAGAGACCCAGTACTTC. This codes for CASSVGNRAQETQYF.

In its sample, this clonotype was seen many times. The rearrangement joins TRBV3-1 to TRBJ2-7, with a weak D call TRBD2 (5 bases). This CDR3 spans 14 amino acids. V was pared by 0 bases and J by 7 bases, with 13 bases between. Germline V CDR1 and CDR2: LGHDT, YNNKEL (reference sequence). DNA of the CDR3: TGTGCCAGCAGCCAAGATTTAGGACTTGAGGAGCAGTACTTC. It specifies CASSQDLGLEEQYF.

In its sample, this clonotype was seen many times. J is TRBJ1-1 and V is TRBV7-3; D is undetermined. Germline lookup yields CDR1 SGHTA and CDR2 FQGTGA. This CDR3 is built from 13 residues. V dropped 3 bases and J dropped 2 bases, with 7 bases sitting between them. CDR3 residues: CASSFQPNTEAFF. In nucleotides, the CDR3 is TGTGCCAGCAGCTTCCAACCCAACACTGAAGCTTTCTTT.

About this clonotype itself: One end of the junction varies from germline; a read error may be responsible. The CDR3 spells CVISKLGGENTEAFF. The CDR3 nucleotides read TGTGTCATCAGCAAACTAGGGGGGGAGAACACTGAAGCTTTCTTT. J is TRBJ1-1 and V is TRBV10-3, with a tentative D call TRBD1 (6 bases). Germline V gene lookup returns CDR1 ENHRY and CDR2 SYGVKD. There are 15 residues in the CDR3.

This clonotype was observed at least ten times. This chain links TRBV6-1 with TRBJ2-7, with 8 bases identical to TRBD1. With V trimmed by 6 bases and J by 4 bases, 5 bases remained unmatched. The CDR3 sequence is 13 residues long. Germline assignment: CDR1 MNHNS and CDR2 SASEGT. The CDR3 sequence: CASSKTGGYEQYF. The CDR3 coding sequence is TGTGCCAGCAGCAAAACAGGGGGGTACGAGCAGTACTTC.

The chain links TRBV25-1 to TRBJ1-1; TRBD1 matches 7 bases. With V trimmed by 8 bases and J by 6 bases, 18 bases remained unmatched. The CDR3 contains 16 residues. Germline lookup yields CDR1 MGHDK and CDR2 SYGVNS. DNA for the CDR3: TGTGCCAGCGACCACCTTCAGGGTCTTGGGACAGCTGAAGCTTTCTTT. Translating gives CASDHLQGLGTAEAFF.

This clonotype was found once. V gene TRBV7-9 combines with J gene TRBJ1-5; weak D call: TRBD1 (6 bases). V was clipped by 5 bases and J by 4 bases, with 12 bases between them. Germline values: CDR1 SEHNR, CDR2 FQNEAQ (reference sequence). CDR3 length: 14 amino acids. The CDR3 reads CASSAGTLNQPQHF. CDR3 DNA sequence: TGTGCCAGCAGCGCCGGGACATTAAATCAGCCCCAGCATTTT.

This clonotype appeared many times. The V gene is TRBV28, the J gene TRBJ1-5; D is unclear. V lost 5 bases, J lost 7 bases, and 12 bases lay in between. The CDR3 totals 13 residues. The germline gives CDR1 MDHEN, CDR2 SYDVKM. The CDR3 loop reads CASSPPWKQPQHF. DNA of the CDR3: TGTGCCAGCAGTCCCCCTTGGAAACAGCCCCAGCATTTT.

This clonotype appeared many times. The chain uses TRBV19 and TRBJ2-5; TRBD1 agrees at 9 bases. CDR1 is LNHDA, CDR2 SQIVND, per germline (reference sequence). The V segment lost 3 bases and the J segment 5 bases; nucleotides outside the gene matches: 4. The CDR3 runs to 14 residues. The DNA for the CDR3 is TGTGCCAGTAGTATGCGGGACAGGGTTGAGACCCAGTACTTC. As protein: CASSMRDRVETQYF.

This clonotype was seen many times. The chain carries TRBV19 and TRBJ1-5, with TRBD1 as a possible D gene (5 bases). The CDR3 runs to 16 residues. V was cut by 8 bases and J by 2 bases, with 19 bases left in between. Looked up from germline, CDR1 is LNHDA and CDR2 is SQIVND (reference sequence). The CDR3 loop reads CASDTGDPTGNQPQHF. The CDR3 DNA reads TGTGCCAGTGACACTGGGGACCCCACGGGCAATCAGCCCCAGCATTTT. Based on the CDR3 plus reference TRBV19 and TRBJ1-5, the full variable domain is DGGITQSPKYLFRKEGQNVTLSCEQNLNHDAMYWYRQDPGQGLRLIYYSQIVNDFQKGDIAEGYSVSREKKESFPLTVTSAQKNPTAFYLCASDTGDPTGNQPQHFGDGTRLSIL.